These 2 T cell receptor beta chains originate from one sample sequenced in a study of T cell repertoires in cytomegalovirus infection. No cognate antigen is known for these TCRs. TCRdb reprocessed the reads via MiXCR and lists one record per CDR3 protein. The sample holds 300,000 or so distinct CDR3 sequences, approximately 25% seen once. Specimen: cultured PBMCs, collected from culture after CMV antigen stimulation. The receptor source for this set is a human donor in good health (CMV status not recorded). Some clones in this sample may be carry-over from other donors' samples.

The chain recombines TRBV3-1 with TRBJ2-2, with D possibly being TRBD2 (6 bases). CDR1 is LGHDT and CDR2 is YNNKEL in the germline V gene (reference sequence). Trimming removed 4 bases at V and 7 bases at J, with 16 bases between. The CDR3 has 15 residues. The DNA of the CDR3 is TGTGCCAGCAGCCCCGCCAGACCCGGGGGCGGGGAGCTGTTTTTT. Amino acids: CASSPARPGGGELFF.

The CDR3 coding sequence is TGTGCCAGCAGTTATTCGGGACTAGCGGGAGCAGACTACGAGCAGTACTTC. Its protein is CASSYSGLAGADYEQYF. The chain employs TRBV6-5 and TRBJ2-7, with TRBD2 matching over 14 bases. Germline V CDR1 and CDR2: MNHEY, SVGAGI. V trimming: 3 bases; J trimming: 3 bases; junction bases outside the gene matches: 7. The CDR3 spans 17 residues.